This T cell receptor (beta chain) was observed in a study of blood T cell repertoires in COVID-19. Across the study: The United States, Italy and Spain were the sources of the acute and convalescent COVID-19 samples. Nucleic acid was either cDNA or gDNA, and it came from T cells, B-cell-depleted T cells, or PBMCs.

Patients from Seattle were sampled longitudinally, starting during active infection. Clones were read by immunoSEQ multiplex PCR, and TCRdb kept only the in-frame ones, dropping some. The profile shows some 350,000 clones, 85% to 90% of them singletons. The sequenced sample was peripheral blood. The receptor comes from a woman between 45 and 65 years old with COVID-19, enrolled during active disease.

DNA of the CDR3: TGTGCCAGTAGTATTCAGGGTACGCCGAACTACGAGCAGTACTTC. As protein: CASSIQGTPNYEQYF. The rearrangement uses TRBV19 and TRBJ2-7; maybe TRBD1 (5 bases). The CDR3 spans 15 residues. Trimming took off 3 bases at V and 3 bases at J, with 15 bases between the two ends. Germline CDR1 and CDR2: LNHDA and SQIVND (reference sequence).